This is a list of T cell receptor beta chains from one sample in a study of blood T cell repertoires in COVID-19. Profiled with immunoSEQ multiplex PCR; TCRdb holds only in-frame clones, not every one. This sample has about 480,000 clones, with around 87% found just once. The sample taken for sequencing was PBMCs or T cells enriched from blood (not recorded which). These TCRs come from a woman aged 35 to 49 who had recovered from COVID-19. Both conserved end residues are part of each CDR3. A D gene is named only where the DNA matches it firmly. A clone size is listed for some rows: how often the clone was seen (once, few, many), or a class if it is expanded.

abundance: -; j_gene: TRBJ2-1; d_gene: -; len: 15; v_gene: TRBV19; CDR3aa: CASSIDDRNYNEQFF; CDR3nt: TGTGCCAGTAGTATAGACGACAGAAACTACAATGAGCAGTTCTTC
abundance: -; j_gene: TRBJ2-7; d_gene: -; len: 14; v_gene: TRBV7-2; CDR3aa: CASSLQGPSYEQYF; CDR3nt: TGTGCCAGCAGCTTACAGGGTCCCTCCTACGAGCAGTACTTC
abundance: -; j_gene: TRBJ1-5; d_gene: TRBD1; len: 14; v_gene: TRBV7-2; CDR3aa: CASSHRGGDQPQHF; CDR3nt: TGTGCCAGCAGCCACAGGGGGGGGGATCAGCCCCAGCATTTT
abundance: -; j_gene: TRBJ2-6; d_gene: TRBD2; len: 19; v_gene: TRBV6-1; CDR3aa: CASSGGLAHMTAGANVLTF; CDR3nt: TGTGCCAGCAGTGGGGGACTAGCGCATATGACGGCTGGGGCCAACGTCCTGACTTTC
abundance: once; j_gene: TRBJ1-2; d_gene: TRBD1; len: 14; v_gene: TRBV18; CDR3aa: CASSPSGTGYGYTF; CDR3nt: TGTGCCAGCTCACCATCCGGGACAGGGTATGGCTACACCTTC
abundance: -; j_gene: TRBJ1-4; d_gene: -; len: 14; v_gene: TRBV5-1; CDR3aa: CASSPSTEGEKLFF; CDR3nt: TGCGCCAGCAGCCCGTCCACGGAGGGTGAAAAACTGTTTTTT
abundance: -; j_gene: TRBJ2-2; d_gene: TRBD1; len: 16; v_gene: TRBV6-5; CDR3aa: CASSLTTGMGSGELFF; CDR3nt: TGTGCCAGCAGTTTAACGACAGGGATGGGGTCCGGGGAGCTGTTTTTT
abundance: -; j_gene: TRBJ2-3; d_gene: TRBD1; len: 14; v_gene: TRBV7-2; CDR3aa: CASSVTGGTDTQYF; CDR3nt: TGTGCCAGCAGCGTGACAGGGGGCACAGATACGCAGTATTTT
abundance: -; j_gene: TRBJ2-1; d_gene: TRBD2; len: 18; v_gene: TRBV15; CDR3aa: CATSRYPGASGRGNEQFF; CDR3nt: TGTGCCACCAGCAGATACCCCGGGGCTAGCGGGAGAGGAAATGAGCAGTTCTTC
abundance: -; j_gene: TRBJ2-4; d_gene: -; len: 18; v_gene: TRBV7-2; CDR3aa: CASSLAIETGLAKNIQYF; CDR3nt: TGTGCCAGCAGCTTAGCGATAGAAACAGGGTTGGCCAAAAACATTCAGTACTTC
abundance: -; j_gene: TRBJ2-7; d_gene: TRBD1; len: 15; v_gene: TRBV24-1; CDR3aa: CATSEKTGTGYEQYF; CDR3nt: TGTGCCACCAGTGAAAAAACCGGGACAGGGTACGAGCAGTACTTC
abundance: -; j_gene: TRBJ2-5; d_gene: -; len: 14; v_gene: TRBV10-3; CDR3aa: CAIRAAPRGETQYF; CDR3nt: TGTGCCATCAGGGCAGCCCCCCGGGGAGAGACCCAGTACTTC
abundance: -; j_gene: TRBJ1-2; d_gene: -; len: 13; v_gene: TRBV4-1; CDR3aa: CASSQIPGYGYTF; CDR3nt: TGCGCCAGCAGCCAGATACCGGGTTATGGCTACACCTTC
abundance: -; j_gene: TRBJ2-2; d_gene: -; len: 17; v_gene: TRBV4-2; CDR3aa: CASSQVPWDSRDSELFF; CDR3nt: TGTGCCAGCAGCCAAGTACCTTGGGACTCACGCGACTCGGAGCTGTTTTTT
abundance: -; j_gene: TRBJ1-1; d_gene: TRBD1; len: 15; v_gene: TRBV9; CDR3aa: CASSARQGRATEAFF; CDR3nt: TGTGCCAGCAGCGCCCGACAGGGGAGGGCCACTGAAGCTTTCTTT
abundance: once; j_gene: TRBJ2-1; d_gene: TRBD2; len: 16; v_gene: TRBV7-6; CDR3aa: CASSLATSGIPNEQFF; CDR3nt: TGTGCCAGCAGCTTAGCCACTAGCGGGATTCCCAATGAGCAGTTCTTC
abundance: -; j_gene: TRBJ2-1; d_gene: TRBD2; len: 15; v_gene: TRBV2; CDR3aa: CASVERSGKEGEQFF; CDR3nt: TGTGCCAGCGTAGAGAGGAGCGGGAAGGAAGGTGAGCAGTTCTTC
abundance: -; j_gene: TRBJ2-7; d_gene: -; len: 17; v_gene: TRBV11-2; CDR3aa: CASTISSWQGLSYEQYF; CDR3nt: TGTGCCAGCACCATCTCCTCGTGGCAGGGGTTAAGTTACGAGCAGTACTTC
abundance: -; j_gene: TRBJ2-7; d_gene: -; len: 14; v_gene: TRBV11-2; CDR3aa: CATSSPGANYEQYF; CDR3nt: TGTGCCACTAGCTCCCCAGGGGCAAACTACGAGCAGTACTTC
abundance: -; j_gene: TRBJ2-7; d_gene: -; len: 17; v_gene: TRBV3-1/TRBV3-2; CDR3aa: CASSQGGGKAGSYEQYF; CDR3nt: TGTGCCAGCAGCCAAGGGGGCGGGAAGGCAGGCTCCTACGAGCAGTACTTC
abundance: once; j_gene: TRBJ2-7; d_gene: TRBD1; len: 14; v_gene: TRBV27; CDR3aa: CASAPGQGYYEQYF; CDR3nt: TGTGCCAGCGCCCCGGGACAGGGATATTACGAGCAGTACTTC
abundance: -; j_gene: TRBJ2-7; d_gene: TRBD2; len: 15; v_gene: TRBV9; CDR3aa: CASSATSAAFYEQYF; CDR3nt: TGTGCCAGCAGCGCGACTAGCGCCGCATTCTACGAGCAGTACTTC
abundance: -; j_gene: TRBJ1-1; d_gene: -; len: 14; v_gene: TRBV10-3; CDR3aa: CAISEVRGNTEAFF; CDR3nt: TGTGCCATCAGTGAGGTACGGGGGAACACTGAAGCTTTCTTT
abundance: -; j_gene: TRBJ2-1; d_gene: -; len: 15; v_gene: TRBV2; CDR3aa: CAVDWDSSSYNEQFF; CDR3nt: TGTGCCGTAGACTGGGACTCAAGCTCCTACAATGAGCAGTTCTTC